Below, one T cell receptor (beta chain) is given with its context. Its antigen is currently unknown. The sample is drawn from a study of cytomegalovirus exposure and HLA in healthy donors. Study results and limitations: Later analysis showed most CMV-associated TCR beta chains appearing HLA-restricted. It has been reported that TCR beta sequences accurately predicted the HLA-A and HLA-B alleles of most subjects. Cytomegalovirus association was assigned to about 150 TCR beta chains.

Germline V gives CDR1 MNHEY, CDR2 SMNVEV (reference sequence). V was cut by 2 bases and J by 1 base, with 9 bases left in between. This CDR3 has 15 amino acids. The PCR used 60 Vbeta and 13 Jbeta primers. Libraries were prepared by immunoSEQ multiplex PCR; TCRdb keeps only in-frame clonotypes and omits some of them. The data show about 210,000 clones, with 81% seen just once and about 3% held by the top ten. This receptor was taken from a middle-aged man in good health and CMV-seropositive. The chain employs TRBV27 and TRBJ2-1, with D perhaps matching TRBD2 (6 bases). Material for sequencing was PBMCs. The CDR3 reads CASSLAGWSYNEQFF. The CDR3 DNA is TGTGCCAGCAGTTTAGCGGGGTGGTCCTACAATGAGCAGTTCTTC.